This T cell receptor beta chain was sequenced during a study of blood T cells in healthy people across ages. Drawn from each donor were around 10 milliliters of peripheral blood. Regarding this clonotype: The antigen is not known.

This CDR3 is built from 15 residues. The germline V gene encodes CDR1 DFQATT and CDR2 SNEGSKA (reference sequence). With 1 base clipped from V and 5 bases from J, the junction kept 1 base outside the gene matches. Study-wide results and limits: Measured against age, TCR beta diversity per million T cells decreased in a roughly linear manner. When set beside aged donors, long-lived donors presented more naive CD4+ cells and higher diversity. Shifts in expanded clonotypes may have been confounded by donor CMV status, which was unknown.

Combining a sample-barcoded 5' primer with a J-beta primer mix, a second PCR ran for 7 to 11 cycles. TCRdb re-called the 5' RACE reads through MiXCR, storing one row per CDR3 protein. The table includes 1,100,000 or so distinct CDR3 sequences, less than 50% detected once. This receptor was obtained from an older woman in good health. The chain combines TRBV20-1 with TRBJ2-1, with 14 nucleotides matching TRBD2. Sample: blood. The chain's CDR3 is CSARAGLAGDNEQFF. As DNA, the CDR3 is TGCAGTGCTAGAGCGGGACTAGCGGGAGACAATGAGCAGTTCTTC.